This T cell receptor (beta chain) was identified during a study of monozygotic twins with inflammatory bowel disease. From the 5' RACE reads, TCRdb lists one entry per CDR3 protein and no DNA. Here the sample table reports more than 350,000 distinct CDR3 sequences. The CDR3 is 11 residues long. Germline V gene sequence: CDR1 LNHNV, CDR2 YYDKDF (reference sequence). The clonotype originates from a human donor with ulcerative colitis or Crohn's disease, or a healthy co-twin of an affected twin (not recorded which). The sequenced sample was blood. This chain joins TRBV15 and TRBJ2-7; the D call of TRBD1 rests on TCRdb alone, since no DNA is present to check it. This CDR3 reads CATGDDYEQYF.